A single sample is the source of the 13 T cell receptor beta chains below, sequenced in a study of T cell responses to AZD1222 COVID-19 vaccine. Only in-frame clones appear in the TCRdb table, and some are missing; sequencing was by immunoSEQ multiplex PCR. The table includes about 120,000 clones, 85% to 90% detected once. The sample here was peripheral blood, taken on day 0 of AZD1222 vaccination. Every receptor here comes from an adult in good health.

This clone was counted a single time. The chain is built from TRBV7-2 and TRBJ1-2; 8 nucleotides match TRBD1. J was trimmed by 4 bases and V by 5 bases; bases with no gene match: 15. Germline V gene sequence: CDR1 SGHTA, CDR2 FQGNSA. The CDR3 extends over 17 amino acids. DNA for the CDR3: TGTGCCAGCAGCCTGTTAGGTTACGGACAGGGCGCCTATGGCTACACCTTC. Translated: CASSLLGYGQGAYGYTF.

The chain employs TRBV28 and TRBJ1-2, with 7 bases that match TRBD1. Germline CDR1 is MDHEN and CDR2 is SYDVKM. CDR3 size: 13 residues. Trimming removed 6 bases from V and 7 bases from J; junction bases left unmatched: 8. The CDR3 spells CASSLTGSGGYTF. CDR3 DNA: TGTGCCAGCAGCCTGACAGGGTCGGGTGGCTACACCTTC.

The chain is built from TRBV7-2 and TRBJ2-7, with 12 bases identical to TRBD2. The CDR3 loop spans 15 amino acids. Looked up from germline, CDR1 is SGHTA and CDR2 is FQGNSA. V lost 5 bases, J lost 0 bases, and 2 bases stayed unmatched. The CDR3 coding sequence is TGTGCCAGCAGCCGGACTAGCGGGGACTCCTACGAGCAGTACTTC. This sequence encodes CASSRTSGDSYEQYF.

The table lists this clone with a count of one. This chain connects TRBV2 to TRBJ2-2; D possibly corresponds to TRBD2 (7 bases). The CDR3 has 14 residues. Germline V CDR1 and CDR2: SNHLY, FYNNEI. Trimming removed 5 bases at V and 5 bases at J, with 12 bases between. The DNA of the CDR3 is TGTGCCAGCAGTAGGGGGGGACTTACCGGGGAGCTGTTTTTT. Its protein product is CASSRGGLTGELFF.

This chain uses TRBV6-4 with TRBJ2-1; tentative D call: TRBD1 (6 bases). This CDR3 is 15 amino acids long. CDR1 is MRHNA and CDR2 is SNTAGT in the germline V gene. Trimming stripped 4 bases from V and 5 bases from J, with 15 bases between. The CDR3 DNA is TGTGCCAGCAGTGCGACAGGAAAGAATCACAATGAGCAGTTCTTC. This sequence encodes CASSATGKNHNEQFF.

Comments on this clone: A read error may explain this, as a much larger clone is one base away. Other nucleotide sequences in the sample specify the same CDR3. The rearrangement uses TRBV27 and TRBJ2-7; D gene uncertain. V lost 2 bases, J lost 4 bases, and 3 bases lay in between. The CDR3 has 11 residues. The germline CDR1 and CDR2 sequences are MNHEY and SMNVEV (reference sequence). CDR3 nucleotide sequence: TGTGCCAGCAGTTTAGGTTACGAGCAGTACTTC. It is translated as CASSLGYEQYF.

V gene TRBV6-1 combines with J gene TRBJ2-2; D possibly corresponds to TRBD1 (5 bases). The CDR3 has 15 amino acids. V was trimmed by 3 bases and J by 1 base, leaving 9 bases between them. Germline values: CDR1 MNHNS, CDR2 SASEGT. The DNA of the CDR3 is TGTGCCAGCAGTGAGGTCCAGGGGAACACCGGGGAGCTGTTTTTT. Encoded protein: CASSEVQGNTGELFF.

This rearrangement joins TRBV27 to TRBJ1-1, with unresolved D. V was cut by 7 bases and J by 4 bases, with 16 bases left in between. The CDR3 is 14 residues long. CDR1 is MNHEY and CDR2 is SMNVEV in the germline V gene (reference sequence). The CDR3 sequence is CASMGWQEGTEAFF. CDR3 nucleotide sequence: TGTGCCAGCATGGGATGGCAGGAGGGCACTGAAGCTTTCTTT.

The genes are TRBV14 and TRBJ1-3, with D perhaps TRBD1 (5 bases). The CDR3 consists of 12 residues. Germline V gene lookup returns CDR1 SGHDN and CDR2 FVKESK. Trimming shortened V by 1 base and J by 10 bases, and 8 bases separated the two germline ends. The CDR3 loop reads CASSQAGLTIYF. CDR3 nucleotide sequence: TGTGCCAGCAGCCAAGCGGGACTTACCATATATTTT.

This clone showed up just a few times. CDR3 loop: CASSDRMGTWGWPQHF. The DNA of the CDR3 is TGTGCCAGCAGTGACCGGATGGGGACTTGGGGGTGGCCCCAGCATTTT. The chain has TRBV28 and TRBJ1-5; possibly TRBD1 for D (5 bases). Germline CDR1 MDHEN, CDR2 SYDVKM. Trimming took 5 bases from V and 9 from J, leaving 23 bases between them. The CDR3 is 16 residues long. The full variable domain, in which reference TRBV28 and TRBJ1-5 provide the parts outside the CDR3, is DVKVTQSSRYLVKRTGEKVFLECVQDMDHENMFWYRQDPGLGLRLIYFSYDVKMKEKGDIPEGYSVSREKKERFSLILESASTNQTSMYLCASSDRMGTWGWPQHFGDGTRLSIL.

V usage is TRBV2 and J usage is TRBJ1-2, with unresolved D. From germline, CDR1 is SNHLY and CDR2 FYNNEI. The V end was cut by 6 bases, the J end by 4 bases, with 15 bases between. The length of the CDR3 is 14 residues. CDR3 sequence: CASRSTGTVYGYTF. The CDR3 DNA reads TGTGCCAGCAGGTCGACCGGAACCGTCTATGGCTACACCTTC.

This chain connects TRBV4-1 to TRBJ2-6; 9 positions match TRBD1. The CDR3 is 19 residues long. Germline values: CDR1 MGHRA, CDR2 YSYEKL. V lost 4 bases to trimming and J lost 1 base; unmatched junction nucleotides: 11. CDR3 sequence (DNA): TGCGCCAGCAGCCCCCTGGCGGGACAGGGAAAATCTGGGGCCAACGTCCTGACTTTC. Its protein product is CASSPLAGQGKSGANVLTF.

The V and J genes are TRBV7-3 and TRBJ1-1; 8 positions agree with TRBD1. The trim removed 2 bases at V and 1 base at J, leaving 0 bases unmatched. The length of the CDR3 is 14 residues. Per germline, CDR1 SGHTA and CDR2 FQGTGA. DNA of the CDR3: TGTGCCAGCAGCTTAGGGACAGGGAACACTGAAGCTTTCTTT. Translating it yields CASSLGTGNTEAFF. Full variable domain (missing parts from reference TRBV7-3 and TRBJ1-1): GAGVSQTPSNKVTEKGKYVELRCDPISGHTALYWYRQSLGQGPEFLIYFQGTGAADDSGLPNDRFFAVRPEGSVSTLKIQRTERGDSAVYLCASSLGTGNTEAFFGQGTRLTVV.